What follows are 21 T cell receptor beta chains derived from one specimen sequenced in a study of cytomegalovirus exposure and HLA in healthy donors (dated by TCRdb to 2017 to 2019). The library was made by the immunoSEQ multiplex PCR assay. Not all clones reach the TCRdb copy of this immuneACCESS table, which keeps in-frame sequences only. Checked studies attribute under half of the gap to unresolved V genes and leave the rest unexplained. Counted in this sample were approximately 270,000 clones; almost 90% of them appeared once. The top ten constitute less than 0.4% of the sample. Sequenced material: PBMCs. These receptors were taken from a woman in her late teens or twenties in good health and CMV-seronegative.

This clone showed up just once. This chain joins TRBV13 and TRBJ2-5, with TRBD2 matching over 9 bases. This CDR3 is 15 amino acids long. CDR1 and CDR2 (germline): PRHDT, FYEKMQ (reference sequence). J lost 5 bases, V lost 2 bases, and 6 bases had no gene match. In DNA form, the CDR3 reads TGTGCCAGCAGCTTACGAGCGGGGGGCTGGGAGACCCAGTACTTC. Protein product: CASSLRAGGWETQYF.

The chain joins TRBV28 to TRBJ1-5; no reliable D call. Germline CDR1 MDHEN, CDR2 SYDVKM. There are 18 residues in the CDR3. The germline V and J ends were trimmed by 2 bases and 0 bases, with 17 bases remaining between them. The CDR3 nucleotides read TGTGCCAGCAGTTTAGGATCGGTGGAGGAGAATAGCAATCAGCCCCAGCATTTT. It is translated as CASSLGSVEENSNQPQHF.

The chain employs TRBV5-4 and TRBJ1-1, with 11 bases that match TRBD1. CDR3 size: 12 residues. V lost 9 bases to trimming and J lost 7 bases; unmatched junction nucleotides: 5. The germline V gene encodes CDR1 SGHNT and CDR2 YYREEE (reference sequence). CDR3 sequence reads: CATGQGVGEAFF. The CDR3 region has the DNA TGTGCCACGGGACAGGGGGTAGGTGAAGCTTTCTTT.

V usage is TRBV28 and J usage is TRBJ2-7; 9 bases line up with TRBD2. V gave up 1 base and J gave up 1 base; unmatched junction bases: 14. Per the germline V gene, CDR1 is MDHEN and CDR2 is SYDVKM. The CDR3 has 19 amino acids. The CDR3 protein is CASSLLGLAGTYWSYEQYF. For the CDR3, the DNA is TGTGCCAGCAGTTTATTGGGCCTAGCGGGGACCTACTGGTCCTACGAGCAGTACTTC.

J is TRBJ1-5 and V is TRBV5-5; D unresolved. Germline V gene lookup returns CDR1 SGHKS and CDR2 YYEKEE (reference sequence). Between the trimmed V and J ends, which lost 2 bases and 3 bases, there was a span of 12 bases. The CDR3 sequence is 15 residues long. The CDR3 DNA is TGTGCCAGCAGCTTCGCGAGCGGGTACAATCAGCCCCAGCATTTT. Protein sequence: CASSFASGYNQPQHF.

The chain recombines TRBV28 with TRBJ1-1; no firm D call. The CDR3 runs to 15 residues. From germline, CDR1 is MDHEN and CDR2 SYDVKM. Trimming took 1 base from V and 1 from J, leaving 10 bases between them. The CDR3 here is CASSLSPGGNTEAFF. Here the CDR3 DNA reads TGTGCCAGCAGTTTATCCCCCGGAGGGAACACTGAAGCTTTCTTT.

V usage is TRBV11-2 and J usage is TRBJ2-3, with a weak D call TRBD2 (6 bases). This CDR3 is built from 16 residues. The germline V and J ends were trimmed by 1 base and 0 bases, with 11 bases remaining between them. Germline V gene lookup returns CDR1 SGHAT and CDR2 FQNNGV. CDR3 sequence (DNA): TGTGCCAGCAGCTTAGTTGCGGGAACTAGCACAGATACGCAGTATTTT. Protein sequence: CASSLVAGTSTDTQYF.

In this sample, this clone turned up once. The J gene is TRBJ1-4, the V gene TRBV6-5; TRBD1 aligns across 9 bases. V lost 2 bases and J lost 8; bases outside the gene matches: 6. Germline CDR1 reads MNHEY; CDR2 reads SVGAGI. The CDR3 length is 15 residues. The CDR3: CASSYRDRAEEKLFF. The CDR3 DNA sequence: TGTGCCAGCAGTTACCGGGACAGGGCGGAGGAAAAACTGTTTTTT.

The rearrangement links TRBV10-2 to TRBJ2-5; 9 bases are shared with TRBD2. Trimming removed 6 bases from V and 3 bases from J; junction bases left unmatched: 5. The CDR3 runs 14 residues. CDR1 and CDR2 from the germline V gene are WSHSY and SAAADI. The CDR3 DNA is TGCGCCAGCAGATTGAGACTAGCGGAAGAGACCCAGTACTTC. It codes for CASRLRLAEETQYF.

The V gene is TRBV28, the J gene TRBJ1-2; tentative D call: TRBD1 (6 bases). The CDR3 consists of 14 residues. Germline CDR1 reads MDHEN; CDR2 reads SYDVKM. V was shortened by 2 bases and J by 1 base, with 8 bases between the two germline ends. The CDR3 nucleotides are TGTGCCAGCAGTTTAGCAGGGGATAACTATGGCTACACCTTC. Translating gives CASSLAGDNYGYTF.

The CDR3 loop is CATSRDRGTQETQYF. The CDR3 region has the DNA TGTGCCACCAGCAGAGACAGGGGGACCCAAGAGACCCAGTACTTC. This chain connects TRBV15 to TRBJ2-5; 7 nucleotides agree with TRBD1. CDR1 and CDR2 (germline): LNHNV, YYDKDF (reference sequence). V lost 0 bases and J lost 1; bases outside the gene matches: 2. The CDR3 sequence is 15 residues long. The complete variable domain, with remaining parts taken from reference TRBV15 and TRBJ2-5, reads DAMVIQNPRYQVTQFGKPVTLSCSQTLNHNVMYWYQQKSSQAPKLLFHYYDKDFNNEADTPDNFQSRRPNTSFCFLDIRSPGLGDTAMYLCATSRDRGTQETQYFGPGTRLLVL.

Comments on this clone: This specimen includes other DNA sequences encoding the same CDR3. The V gene is TRBV28, the J gene TRBJ2-6; possible D gene TRBD1, 5 bases. The ends were cut back, 3 bases at V and 0 bases at J, with 6 bases in the middle. Germline assignment: CDR1 MDHEN and CDR2 SYDVKM. The CDR3 runs 15 residues. The CDR3 DNA follows: TGTGCCAGCAGTTTCCAGGGCTCTGGGGCCAACGTCCTGACTTTC. This codes for CASSFQGSGANVLTF.

The CDR3 DNA sequence: TGCGCCAGCAGCTTGGAGGGGTTGGAGACCCAGTACTTC. It specifies CASSLEGLETQYF. The genes are TRBV5-1 and TRBJ2-5, with D tentatively TRBD1 (5 bases). There are 13 residues in the CDR3. V was clipped by 0 bases and J by 5 bases, with 8 bases between them. Germline CDR1 reads SGHRS; CDR2 reads YFSETQ.

The sample holds one count of this clone. The gene calls are TRBV6-6 and TRBJ1-1; the match to TRBD1 covers 7 bases. CDR3 size: 15 residues. J gave up 2 bases and V 5 bases, and 8 bases lay outside the gene matches. Germline values: CDR1 MNHNY, CDR2 SVGAGI (reference sequence). CDR3 in amino acids: CASSQLTGRNTEAFF. As DNA, the CDR3 is TGTGCCAGCAGTCAATTGACAGGGAGAAACACTGAAGCTTTCTTT.

The rearrangement joins TRBV9 to TRBJ2-2, with D unclear. CDR3 length: 14 residues. Germline V gives CDR1 SGDLS, CDR2 YYNGEE. V gave up 1 base and J gave up 2 bases, with 6 bases separating them. The CDR3 sequence: CASSVSSNTGELFF. For the CDR3, the DNA is TGTGCCAGCAGCGTAAGCTCTAACACCGGGGAGCTGTTTTTT.

The rearrangement links TRBV10-3 to TRBJ1-1; D may be TRBD1 (5 bases). The CDR3 sequence is 14 residues long. Germline V gene sequence: CDR1 ENHRY, CDR2 SYGVKD. Trimming took off 7 bases at V and 1 base at J, with 13 bases between the two ends. CDR3 bases: TGTGCCATCACAAAGGAGGGGAAGAACACTGAAGCTTTCTTT. It yields the protein CAITKEGKNTEAFF.

The chain is built from TRBV28 and TRBJ1-1; 8 bases match TRBD1. This CDR3 region has 15 residues. Looked up from germline, CDR1 is MDHEN and CDR2 is SYDVKM. After removal of 4 bases from V and 0 bases from J, the junction contained 4 bases not matched to a gene. The CDR3 coding sequence is TGTGCCAGCAGTTCAGACAGGGGCCTGAACACTGAAGCTTTCTTT. Its translation: CASSSDRGLNTEAFF.

This clone was detected only once. The chain couples TRBV10-3 to TRBJ2-1, with 8 bases identical to TRBD2. This CDR3 spans 15 amino acids. The V gene's germline CDR1 is ENHRY and CDR2 SYGVKD. V lost 9 bases to trimming and J lost 8 bases; unmatched junction nucleotides: 15. The CDR3 DNA sequence: TGTGCCATAGCGAAAGCGGGGGCCTGGCTCGATGAGCAGTTCTTC. Protein product: CAIAKAGAWLDEQFF.

This clone is a singleton in its sample. The CDR3 DNA reads as TGCGCCAGCAGCTTCCGACTAGCGGGGGGTTCCTACAATGAGCAGTTCTTC. Translated: CASSFRLAGGSYNEQFF. The chain links TRBV4-1 to TRBJ2-1; 13 bases are shared with TRBD2. Germline V gives CDR1 MGHRA, CDR2 YSYEKL. The CDR3 contains 17 residues. V lost 5 bases, J lost 1 base, and 5 bases stayed unmatched.

To note about this clone: The same CDR3 arises from other DNA sequences in this sample as well. The chain carries TRBV5-4 and TRBJ2-2; 7 nucleotides align to TRBD1. The V gene's germline CDR1 is SGHNT and CDR2 YYREEE (reference sequence). J was trimmed by 2 bases and V by 4 bases; bases with no gene match: 5. CDR3 length: 15 amino acids. The CDR3 nucleotides are TGTGCCAGCAGCCCCGGGACAGCTAACACCGGGGAGCTGTTTTTT. Translating gives CASSPGTANTGELFF.

On this clone itself: The identical CDR3 is also encoded by other nucleotide sequences in the sample. The rearrangement uses TRBV28 and TRBJ2-3; the match to TRBD1 covers 8 bases. Germline V gene data show CDR1 as MDHEN and CDR2 as SYDVKM. The CDR3 contains 14 residues. The trim removed 2 bases at V and 4 bases at J, leaving 2 bases unmatched. Here the CDR3 DNA reads TGTGCCAGCAGTTTAGACAGGGGCGCAGATACGCAGTATTTT. Protein product: CASSLDRGADTQYF.